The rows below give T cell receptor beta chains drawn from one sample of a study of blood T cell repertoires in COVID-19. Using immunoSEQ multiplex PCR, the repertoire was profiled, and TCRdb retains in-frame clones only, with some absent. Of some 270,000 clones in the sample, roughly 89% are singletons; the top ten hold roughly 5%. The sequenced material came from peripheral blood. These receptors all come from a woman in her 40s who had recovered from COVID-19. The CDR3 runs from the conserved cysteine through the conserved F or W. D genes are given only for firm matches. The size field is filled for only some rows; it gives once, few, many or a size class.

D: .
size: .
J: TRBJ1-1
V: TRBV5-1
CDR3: CASKLGIGTEAFF
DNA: TGCGCCAGCAAGCTCGGGATAGGGACTGAAGCTTTCTTT

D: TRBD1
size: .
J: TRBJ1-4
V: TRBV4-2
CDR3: CASSLGTGPTMELFF
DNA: TGTGCCAGCAGCCTGGGGACAGGACCGACGATGGAACTGTTTTTT

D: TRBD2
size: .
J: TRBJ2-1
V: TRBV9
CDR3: CASSLRGDSLEAEQFF
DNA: TGTGCCAGCAGCCTGCGGGGGGACTCCCTAGAGGCTGAGCAGTTCTTC

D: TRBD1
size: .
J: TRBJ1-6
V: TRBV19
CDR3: CASSDVTGMGSPLHF
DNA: TGTGCCAGTAGTGACGTGACAGGGATGGGTTCACCCCTCCACTTT

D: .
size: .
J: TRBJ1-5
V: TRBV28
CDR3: CASIRGQPQHF
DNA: TGTGCCAGCATTCGGGGTCAGCCCCAGCATTTT

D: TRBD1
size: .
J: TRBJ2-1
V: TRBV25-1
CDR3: CASSDGQGYNEQFF
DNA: TGTGCCAGCAGTGACGGACAGGGCTACAATGAGCAGTTCTTC

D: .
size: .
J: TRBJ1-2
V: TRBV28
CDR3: CASGRNGYTF
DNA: TGTGCCAGCGGCAGGAATGGCTACACCTTC

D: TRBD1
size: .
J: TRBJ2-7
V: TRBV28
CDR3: CASSSRQGAPYEQYF
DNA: TGTGCCAGCAGTTCCCGACAGGGGGCCCCCTACGAGCAGTACTTC

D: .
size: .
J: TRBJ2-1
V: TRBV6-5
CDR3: CASTVGQNNEQFF
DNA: TGTGCCAGCACCGTCGGACAGAACAATGAGCAGTTCTTC

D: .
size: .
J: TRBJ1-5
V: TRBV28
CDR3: CASSLRQGDQPQHF
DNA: TGTGCCAGCAGTTTGCGGCAGGGTGATCAGCCCCAGCATTTT

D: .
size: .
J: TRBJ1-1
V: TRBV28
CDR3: CASSLYEGTEAFF
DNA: TGTGCCAGCAGTTTATATGAGGGCACTGAAGCTTTCTTT

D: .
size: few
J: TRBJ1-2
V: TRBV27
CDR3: CASRGVEGHGYTF
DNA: TGTGCCAGCAGGGGGGTTGAGGGACACGGCTACACCTTC

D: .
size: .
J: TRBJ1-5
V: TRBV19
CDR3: CASTLENNNQPQHF
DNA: TGTGCCAGTACGTTGGAGAATAATAATCAGCCCCAGCATTTT

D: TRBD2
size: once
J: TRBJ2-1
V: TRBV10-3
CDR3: CAINRGGQGEQFF
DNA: TGTGCCATCAACCGGGGGGGCCAGGGTGAGCAGTTCTTC

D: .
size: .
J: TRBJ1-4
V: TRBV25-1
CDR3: CASSDYGVTGKLFF
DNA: TGTGCCAGCAGTGATTATGGGGTGACGGGGAAACTGTTTTTT

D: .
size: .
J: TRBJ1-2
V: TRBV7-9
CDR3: CASSLGWAAYGYTF
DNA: TGTGCCAGCAGCTTAGGTTGGGCAGCTTATGGCTACACCTTC

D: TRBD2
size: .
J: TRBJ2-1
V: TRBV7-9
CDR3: CASSPIAGAYNEQFF
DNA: TGTGCCAGCAGCCCAATAGCGGGAGCCTACAATGAGCAGTTCTTC

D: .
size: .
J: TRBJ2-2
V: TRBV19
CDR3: CATRKGSVNTGELFF
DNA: TGTGCCACCCGAAAGGGGTCAGTGAACACCGGGGAGCTGTTTTTT

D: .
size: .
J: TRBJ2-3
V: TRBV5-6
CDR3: CASSLNQEADTQYF
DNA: TGTGCCAGCAGCTTGAACCAAGAGGCAGATACGCAGTATTTT

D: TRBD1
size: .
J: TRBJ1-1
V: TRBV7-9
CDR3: CASSVGQMNTEAFF
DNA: TGTGCCAGCAGCGTGGGACAGATGAACACTGAAGCTTTCTTT

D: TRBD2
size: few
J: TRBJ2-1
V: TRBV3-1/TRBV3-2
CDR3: CASSHSGTSGALYNEQFF
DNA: TGTGCCAGCAGCCACTCCGGGACTAGCGGGGCTCTTTACAATGAGCAGTTCTTC

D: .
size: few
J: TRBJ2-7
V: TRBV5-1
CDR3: CASKPGVRQGEYEQYF
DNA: TGCGCCAGCAAGCCAGGCGTCAGGCAGGGTGAATACGAGCAGTACTTC

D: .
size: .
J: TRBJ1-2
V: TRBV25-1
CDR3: CASSEYGVSYGYTF
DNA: TGTGCCAGCAGTGAATACGGGGTGTCTTATGGCTACACCTTC

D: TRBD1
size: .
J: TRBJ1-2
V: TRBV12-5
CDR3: CASGPSPAADRDLNYGYTF
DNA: TGTGCTAGTGGACCTAGCCCTGCCGCGGACAGGGATCTAAACTATGGCTACACCTTC